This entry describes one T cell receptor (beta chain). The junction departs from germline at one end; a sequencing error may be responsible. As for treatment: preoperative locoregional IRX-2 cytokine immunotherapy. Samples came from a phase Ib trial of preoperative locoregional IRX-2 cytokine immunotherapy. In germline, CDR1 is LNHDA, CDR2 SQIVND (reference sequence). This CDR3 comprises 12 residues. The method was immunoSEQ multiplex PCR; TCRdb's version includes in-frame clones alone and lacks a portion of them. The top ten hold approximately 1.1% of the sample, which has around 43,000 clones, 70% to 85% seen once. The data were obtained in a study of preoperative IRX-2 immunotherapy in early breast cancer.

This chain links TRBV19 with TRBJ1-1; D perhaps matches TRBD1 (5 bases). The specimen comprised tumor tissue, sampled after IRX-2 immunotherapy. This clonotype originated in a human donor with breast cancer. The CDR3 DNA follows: TGTGCCAGTAGTGAACTACGGGACCCTAGCTCCTTT. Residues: CASSELRDPSSF.